The next 25 T cell receptor beta chains were all read from a single sample in a study of blood T cells in healthy people across ages. Using a J-beta primer mix together with a sample-barcoded 5' primer, a second PCR was run for about 6 to 11 cycles. Using its own MiXCR run on the 5' RACE reads, TCRdb lists one record per CDR3 protein. The data show about 780,000 distinct CDR3 sequences, with around 45% seen just once and 15% to 20% held by the top ten. Source material: blood. Receptor source: a man older than 75 in good health.

The V and J genes are TRBV27 and TRBJ2-3; maybe TRBD2 (5 bases). Germline assignment: CDR1 MNHEY and CDR2 SMNVEV (reference sequence). This CDR3 has 13 residues. Deletions cut 8 bases from V and 10 bases from J, with 19 bases between. The CDR3 DNA reads as TGTGCCAGCGTAGGGAGTGGTAGTGGTGCGCAGTATTTT. It yields the protein CASVGSGSGAQYF.

The J gene is TRBJ1-2, the V gene TRBV7-2, with 8 bases lining up with TRBD1. From germline, CDR1 is SGHTA and CDR2 FQGNSA. The CDR3 length is 15 residues. V shed 5 bases, J shed 2 bases, and the junction held 7 bases outside the gene matches. The DNA for the CDR3 is TGTGCCAGCAGCGCCGCCGGGACAGGCAACTATGGCTACACCTTC. It codes for CASSAAGTGNYGYTF.

The chain combines TRBV2 with TRBJ2-7; 8 bases match TRBD1. J was trimmed by 1 base and V by 7 bases; bases with no gene match: 6. Germline CDR1 is SNHLY and CDR2 is FYNNEI. There are 14 residues in the CDR3. The DNA for the CDR3 is TGTGCCAGCAACGACAGGGGCCCTTCCTACGAGCAGTACTTC. Residues: CASNDRGPSYEQYF.

The chain is built from TRBV27 and TRBJ1-2; perhaps TRBD1 as D (6 bases). The CDR3 extends over 16 amino acids. V gave up 9 bases and J gave up 4 bases, with 24 bases separating them. The germline V gene encodes CDR1 MNHEY and CDR2 SMNVEV (reference sequence). The CDR3: CASSTLTTGEIYGYTF. The CDR3 DNA reads as TGTGCCAGTTCTACCCTGACGACAGGAGAGATCTATGGCTACACCTTC.

The rearrangement uses TRBV3-1 and TRBJ2-1, with 13 bases identical to TRBD2. With V trimmed by 2 bases and J by 8 bases, 6 bases remained unmatched. Germline V gives CDR1 LGHDT, CDR2 YNNKEL (reference sequence). The CDR3 is 16 amino acids. CDR3 loop: CASSQILAGGPDEQFF. Here the CDR3 DNA reads TGTGCCAGCAGCCAAATACTAGCGGGAGGGCCGGATGAGCAGTTCTTC.

V gene TRBV6-1 combines with J gene TRBJ2-1; a possible D gene is TRBD2 (10 bases). The CDR3 runs to 20 residues. Germline V gene data show CDR1 as MNHNS and CDR2 as SASEGT. Trimming pared 5 bases from V and 9 bases from J, leaving 35 bases between. The CDR3 nucleotides read TGTGCCAGCAGTCCTAGGGCCGGGACAGGGATACTAGCGGGATATATTGAGCAGTTCTTC. Its protein is CASSPRAGTGILAGYIEQFF.

This sequence joins TRBV7-2 and TRBJ2-1; maybe TRBD1 (6 bases). V was clipped by 5 bases and J by 7 bases, with 21 bases between them. The CDR3 has 16 amino acids. Germline assignment: CDR1 SGHTA and CDR2 FQGNSA. CDR3 in DNA: TGTGCCAGCAGCCCCTATTCCGACAGGCTCCGGAATGAGCAGTTCTTC. Its translation: CASSPYSDRLRNEQFF.

The CDR3 nucleotides are TGTGCCAGCAGTTCCCCGGAAAAACTGTTTTTT. Translating gives CASSSPEKLFF. The V gene is TRBV12-3 or TRBV12-4, the J gene TRBJ1-4; D gene unclear. The CDR3 sequence is 11 residues long. Trimming pared 4 bases from V and 8 bases from J, leaving 5 bases between.

The rearrangement uses TRBV27 and TRBJ2-4; 9 bases fit TRBD2. With the DNA end fitting TRBJ2-7 better, the J assignment may be wrong. Germline assignment: CDR1 MNHEY and CDR2 SMNVEV (reference sequence). CDR3 length equals 17 residues. Here the CDR3 DNA reads TGTGCCAGCAGTCTCCCCAGGGGTCTAGCGGGAAGGCACGAGCAGTACTTC. It translates to CASSLPRGLAGRHEQYF.

On this clonotype: A read error may produce the germline difference seen at one junction end. The rearrangement uses TRBV12-3 or TRBV12-4 and TRBJ1-3; D not resolved. This CDR3 is built from 15 residues. The CDR3 spells CASSQRPGPGNTIYF. CDR3 nucleotides: TGTGCCAGCAGTCAGAGACCAGGACCTGGAAACACTATATATTTT.

This clonotype was recorded a few times. The J gene is TRBJ2-3, the V gene TRBV2; 7 bases map to TRBD1. Germline V gives CDR1 SNHLY, CDR2 FYNNEI. This CDR3 is built from 12 residues. The CDR3 DNA is TGTGCAAGGGGGCAGGGGCCAGATACGCAGTATTTT. Its translation is CARGQGPDTQYF.

The sample holds a few counts of this clonotype. The gene calls are TRBV10-1 and TRBJ2-1, with D perhaps TRBD2 (6 bases). This CDR3 contains 16 residues. Per the germline V gene, CDR1 is WNHNN and CDR2 is SYGVQD (reference sequence). The V and J ends lost 3 bases and 3 bases respectively, with 15 bases between them. CDR3 sequence reads: CASSDRPLSGYNEQFF. CDR3 DNA sequence: TGCGCCAGCAGTGATAGGCCACTTAGCGGCTACAATGAGCAGTTCTTC.

This clonotype has at least ten counts. A read error is possible here, since a much larger clone lies one base away. The J gene is TRBJ2-1, the V gene TRBV29-1, with TRBD1 matching over 7 bases. The junction had 7 bases not matched to a gene; V was cut back by 7 bases and J by 10 bases. Germline loops: CDR1 SQVTM, CDR2 ANQGSEA. This CDR3 is 11 amino acids long. CDR3 nucleotides: TGCAGCGGCAACAGGGGCACAGAGCAGTTCTTC. Its translation: CSGNRGTEQFF.

This clonotype was counted a few times. V is TRBV9 and J is TRBJ2-4, with 12 bases identical to TRBD1. Germline V gene lookup returns CDR1 SGDLS and CDR2 YYNGEE. J was trimmed by 4 bases and V by 4 bases; bases with no gene match: 15. The CDR3 totals 19 residues. Here the CDR3 reads CASSTFPGTGGGRKNIQYF. DNA of the CDR3: TGTGCCAGCAGCACCTTCCCGGGGACAGGGGGCGGGAGAAAAAACATTCAGTACTTC.

The gene calls are TRBV12-3 or TRBV12-4 and TRBJ2-2; no clear D gene. The CDR3 runs 16 residues. Trimming removed 6 bases at V and 0 bases at J, with 14 bases between. The DNA for the CDR3 is TGTGCCAGCAGCAGTGGGCGTCTAGCGAACACCGGGGAGCTGTTTTTT. Amino acid sequence: CASSSGRLANTGELFF.

For this clonotype: At one boundary the junction diverges from the germline segment, which might be a read error. J is TRBJ1-6 and V is TRBV5-1; 7 bases line up with TRBD1. Germline-derived CDR1 and CDR2 are SGHRS and YFSETQ. This CDR3 has 13 residues. CDR3 nucleotide sequence: TGCGCCAGCAGCCCCGGGACAGATTCACCCCCCCACTTT. The encoded protein is CASSPGTDSPPHF.

Comments on this clonotype: At one end, the junction sequence differs from germline, possibly due to a read error. V gene TRBV20-1 combines with J gene TRBJ2-1; the D is unclear. The CDR3 contains 16 residues. The germline CDR1 and CDR2 sequences are DFQATT and SNEGSKA (reference sequence). CDR3 loop: CSARPPTSFETGERFF. CDR3 in DNA: TGCAGTGCTAGACCTCCGACCAGCTTCGAGACGGGTGAGCGGTTCTTC.

The V call is TRBV28, the J call TRBJ2-7, with 7 bases that match TRBD1. V lost 6 bases to trimming and J lost 4 bases; unmatched junction nucleotides: 9. This CDR3 has 14 residues. CDR1 and CDR2 (germline): MDHEN, SYDVKM. CDR3 nucleotide sequence: TGTGCCAGCAGAAGAGGGGGCGCGTATTACGAGCAGTACTTC. This encodes CASRRGGAYYEQYF.

This clonotype was observed a few times. The chain has TRBV6-5 and TRBJ2-5, with D hard to call. CDR1 and CDR2 from the germline V gene are MNHEY and SVGAGI. Trimming took off 8 bases at V and 2 bases at J, with 18 bases between the two ends. This CDR3 has 15 residues. Here the CDR3 DNA reads TGTGCCAGCCACGGCCACTCAAATTCGCAAGAGACCCAGTACTTC. It translates to CASHGHSNSQETQYF.

This clonotype turned up a few times. This sequence joins TRBV27 and TRBJ2-1; D uncertain. The CDR3 has 13 residues. Trimming cost V 6 bases and J 12 bases, with 18 bases left between them. The germline V gene encodes CDR1 MNHEY and CDR2 SMNVEV (reference sequence). The CDR3 loop reads CASRTTLPSSQFF. DNA of the CDR3: TGTGCCAGCAGGACCACCCTCCCTTCTTCGCAGTTCTTC.

V usage is TRBV12-3 or TRBV12-4 and J usage is TRBJ1-2, with 9 bases that match TRBD1. V gave up 3 bases and J gave up 8 bases; unmatched junction bases: 10. The CDR3 covers 15 residues. The CDR3 bases are TGTGCCAGCAGTTTGTGGAGGGACAGGGTGCCCGGCTACACCTTC. Its protein is CASSLWRDRVPGYTF.

A few counts support this clonotype. The chain uses TRBV29-1 and TRBJ1-4, with D possibly TRBD1 on 6 matching bases. Looked up from germline, CDR1 is SQVTM and CDR2 is ANQGSEA. V lost 6 bases and J 0 bases, leaving 8 bases between the germline ends. The CDR3 runs 13 residues. CDR3: CSVGAATNEKLFF. The CDR3 DNA sequence: TGCAGCGTGGGGGCTGCAACTAATGAAAAACTGTTTTTT.

This clonotype has just a few counts. The chain uses TRBV4-1 and TRBJ2-1; the D gene is possibly TRBD1 (6 bases). This CDR3 has 14 residues. Germline V gene sequence: CDR1 MGHRA, CDR2 YSYEKL. V was cut by 1 base and J by 5 bases, with 9 bases left in between. CDR3 region: CASSQVSGDNEQFF. The CDR3 DNA is TGCGCCAGCAGCCAAGTATCAGGGGACAATGAGCAGTTCTTC.

The rearrangement joins TRBV6-2 or TRBV6-3 to TRBJ2-1; no clear D. The V end was cut by 1 base, the J end by 4 bases, with 8 bases between. Germline V gene lookup returns CDR1 MNHEY and CDR2 SVGEGT. This CDR3 contains 14 residues. The CDR3 DNA reads TGTGCCAGCAGTTACTTGAGAGAATACAATGAGCAGTTCTTC. Its translation is CASSYLREYNEQFF.

The chain carries TRBV6-5 and TRBJ1-2, with a weak D call TRBD1 (5 bases). Looked up from germline, CDR1 is MNHEY and CDR2 is SVGAGI. Trimming stripped 0 bases from V and 5 bases from J, with 10 bases between. The CDR3 runs 14 residues. CDR3 amino acids: CASSYSTGVYGYTF. Written as DNA, the CDR3 is TGTGCCAGCAGTTACTCAACGGGGGTTTATGGCTACACCTTC.